Presented here are 7 T cell receptor beta chains from one specimen sequenced in a study of blood T cell repertoires in COVID-19. Libraries were prepared by immunoSEQ multiplex PCR; TCRdb keeps only in-frame clonotypes and omits some of them. The sample has about 80,000 clones, almost 85% seen once; the top ten hold just over 20%. The sequencing input was peripheral blood. The receptor set was obtained from a human donor in a cohort sampled during active COVID-19.

The J gene is TRBJ1-3, the V gene TRBV5-5; D might be TRBD1 (5 bases). The V end lost 4 bases, the J end lost 1 base, and 12 bases lay between the germline ends. This CDR3 contains 15 residues. Per the germline V gene, CDR1 is SGHKS and CDR2 is YYEKEE (reference sequence). The CDR3 here is CASSPGRGSGNTIYF. Written as DNA, the CDR3 is TGTGCCAGCAGCCCGGGCCGGGGGTCTGGAAACACCATATATTTT. The full variable domain, completed using reference TRBV5-5 and TRBJ1-3, is DAGVTQSPTHLIKTRGQQVTLRCSPISGHKSVSWYQQVLGQGPQFIFQYYEKEERGRGNFPDRFSARQFPNYSSELNVNALLLGDSALYLCASSPGRGSGNTIYFGEGSWLTVV.

The count of this clone is one. V is TRBV3-1 (or the pseudogene TRBV3-2) and J is TRBJ1-2; maybe TRBD1 (5 bases). Germline V gene sequence: CDR1 LGHDT, CDR2 YNNKEL (reference sequence). This CDR3 has 11 residues. Trimming stripped 8 bases from V and 7 bases from J, with 11 bases between. The CDR3 nucleotides read TGTGCCAGCGGGGCAGGGATTGGCTACACCTTC. This sequence encodes CASGAGIGYTF.

In its sample, this clone was seen once. The V and J genes are TRBV27 and TRBJ2-5; maybe TRBD2 (5 bases). Trimming shortened V by 2 bases and J by 6 bases, and 16 bases separated the two germline ends. The CDR3 covers 15 residues. CDR1 MNHEY and CDR2 SMNVEV come from the germline V gene (reference sequence). This CDR3 reads CASSLGVSRGQTQYF. CDR3 nucleotide sequence: TGTGCCAGCAGTTTAGGGGTTAGTCGGGGTCAGACCCAGTACTTC.

The V call is TRBV6-5, the J call TRBJ2-1; D may be TRBD1 (5 bases). Germline CDR1 and CDR2: MNHEY and SVGAGI. Between the trimmed V and J ends, which lost 4 bases and 7 bases, there was a span of 14 bases. CDR3 size: 14 residues. CDR3 coding DNA: TGTGCCAGCAGTTTGACAGCTGGTATGAATGAGCAGTTCTTC. This encodes CASSLTAGMNEQFF.

V and J are TRBV5-4 and TRBJ2-5, with 9 bases fitting TRBD1. CDR1 is SGHNT and CDR2 is YYREEE in the germline V gene (reference sequence). Trimming at V came to 5 bases and at J to 2 bases, leaving 10 bases not matched to a gene. CDR3 length equals 16 residues. CDR3 bases: TGTGCCAGCAGTTTTGGACAGGGGCCCATGCAAGAGACCCAGTACTTC. It encodes CASSFGQGPMQETQYF.

V is TRBV28 and J is TRBJ2-5, with TRBD1 identical over 7 bases. From germline, CDR1 is MDHEN and CDR2 SYDVKM. CDR3 length: 12 amino acids. With V trimmed by 8 bases and J by 5 bases, 5 bases remained unmatched. CDR3 amino acids: CASRGQMETQYF. The DNA of the CDR3 is TGTGCCAGCCGGGGACAGATGGAGACCCAGTACTTC.

The chain is built from TRBV27 and TRBJ2-5; 10 bases match TRBD1. In germline, CDR1 is MNHEY, CDR2 SMNVEV (reference sequence). V shed 4 bases, J shed 5 bases, and the junction held 7 bases outside the gene matches. The CDR3 runs to 15 residues. The CDR3 coding sequence is TGTGCCAGCAGTTGGCTAGGACAGGGGGTTGAGACCCAGTACTTC. As protein: CASSWLGQGVETQYF.